This T cell receptor beta chain is from a study of T cell responses to AZD1222 COVID-19 vaccine. Per germline, CDR1 ENHRY and CDR2 SYGVKD. V shed 8 bases and J 4 bases; nucleotides not matched to a gene: 6. CDR3 length equals 15 residues. Of note for this clone: Its antigen remains unidentified.

Profiled with immunoSEQ multiplex PCR; TCRdb holds only in-frame clones, not every one. The table includes more than 100,000 clones, about 91% detected once. Study-level points and caveats: White British ancestry dominated among donors, who included more females, and clonal diversity was possibly underestimated. In the spike-specific TCR repertoire, nearly half reportedly target unmutated variant regions.

This receptor was taken from an adult who received the AZD1222 COVID-19 vaccine. The chain combines TRBV10-3 with TRBJ1-6; 9 positions agree with TRBD1. Sequenced material: peripheral blood, taken 28 days after the second AZD1222 dose. DNA of the CDR3: TGTGCCATCTCAAGGACAGGGGTTTATAATTCACCCCTCCACTTT. Translated: CAISRTGVYNSPLHF.